These T cell receptor beta chains were read from a single sample in a study of stem cell transplantation in POMP-related autoinflammatory disease. TCRdb's copy holds only in-frame clones and misses some; the assay was immunoSEQ multiplex PCR. Here the sample spans some 68,000 clones, approximately 91% being singletons. Specimen: CD4+ T cells from PBMCs, collected after stem cell transplantation. The source of these receptors is a human patient with POMP-related autoinflammation and immune dysregulation (PRAID). Some T cells may trace back to the graft donor. The CDR3 runs from the conserved cysteine through the conserved F or W. Fields, in order: J gene, D gene, V gene, clone size, CDR3 DNA, CDR3 protein. The D gene is left open where the match is weak. A row's size may be missing; if present it is once, few, many or a size class.

TRBJ2-3	TRBD1	TRBV6-6	NA	TGTGCCAGCACGTGGGGACAGAACACAGATACGCAGTATTTT	CASTWGQNTDTQYF
TRBJ1-4	TRBD1	TRBV6-5	NA	TGTGCCAGCAGTCTCTCGACAGGGACTGAAAAACTGTTTTTT	CASSLSTGTEKLFF
TRBJ2-1	NA	TRBV14	NA	TGTGCCAGCAGGCCCCGGGACGCTACCCGGCAGTTCTTC	CASRPRDATRQFF
TRBJ2-6	TRBD1	TRBV24-1	NA	TGTGCCACCAGTGATCCGTCGACAGGGTCTGGGGCCAACGTCCTGACTTTC	CATSDPSTGSGANVLTF
TRBJ2-1	TRBD2	TRBV19	few	TGTGCCAGTACCCCATCGAGCGGGGGGGCTATCGGTGAGCAGTTCTTC	CASTPSSGGAIGEQFF
TRBJ1-2	TRBD1	TRBV27	once	TGTGCCAGCAGTTTAAGAGGGGGCGGCTATGGCTACACCTTC	CASSLRGGGYGYTF
TRBJ1-5	NA	TRBV2	few	TGTGCCAGCACCCTTTATAGCAATCAGCCCCAGCATTTT	CASTLYSNQPQHF
TRBJ1-3	TRBD1	TRBV5-1	NA	TGCGCCAGCAGCTTGGCCGCAGGGGGTGGAAACACCATATATTTT	CASSLAAGGGNTIYF
TRBJ2-7	TRBD1	TRBV6-5	once	TGTGCCAGCAGCTGGGGACAGGCAAACTACGAGCAGTACTTC	CASSWGQANYEQYF
TRBJ1-2	NA	TRBV3-1/TRBV3-2	NA	TGTGCCAGCAGCCAAGAGGCCAGGGGAGGTGGCTACACCTTC	CASSQEARGGGYTF
TRBJ2-7	NA	TRBV28	NA	TGTGCCAGTCTGTCCGGCGGGATTCGGGGCTACGAGCAGTACTTC	CASLSGGIRGYEQYF
TRBJ2-2	NA	TRBV5-8	NA	TGTGCCAGCAGCTTGGAAGTAGCGGCGAACACCGGGGAGCTGTTTTTT	CASSLEVAANTGELFF
TRBJ2-1	TRBD2	TRBV14	NA	TGTGCCAGCAGCCTTAGACTAGCTAGGTACAATGAGCAGTTCTTC	CASSLRLARYNEQFF
TRBJ2-5	NA	TRBV2	NA	TGTGCCAGCAGGTCACTGGAAGAGACCCAGTACTTC	CASRSLEETQYF
TRBJ1-3	TRBD1	TRBV30	few	TGTGCCTGGAGTGGAGGGGGCTTTGGAAACACCATATATTTT	CAWSGGGFGNTIYF
TRBJ1-4	NA	TRBV7-8	few	TGTGCCAGCAGCTTAGTGTCTGAAAAACTGTTTTTT	CASSLVSEKLFF
TRBJ2-1	TRBD1	TRBV27	NA	TGTGCCAGCAGTTCCCTCCAACCCGGACAGGGCTCTATCGATGAGCAGTTCTTC	CASSSLQPGQGSIDEQFF
TRBJ2-2	TRBD1	TRBV27	NA	TGTGCCAGCAGTTTATCTCGGACAGGGGACACCGGGGAGCTGTTTTTT	CASSLSRTGDTGELFF
TRBJ2-5	NA	TRBV27	NA	TGTGCCAGCAGTTTTAGCAGGGGTATTGGGGAGACCCAGTACTTC	CASSFSRGIGETQYF
TRBJ1-1	NA	TRBV5-1	NA	TGCGCCAGCAGCTTTAAGGGTGGGGACTCTGAAGCTTTCTTT	CASSFKGGDSEAFF
TRBJ2-1	TRBD2	TRBV19	NA	TGTGCCAGTAGTATAGCGGGGGGGCGCTATGAGCAGTTCTTC	CASSIAGGRYEQFF
TRBJ2-5	NA	TRBV5-3	NA	TGTGCCAGAAGCTTGTGGGAGACCCAGTACTTC	CARSLWETQYF
TRBJ2-5	NA	TRBV6-5	NA	TGTGCCAGCACCGAGAGGACCCAAGAGACCCAGTACTTC	CASTERTQETQYF
TRBJ1-1	NA	TRBV19	once	TGTGCCAGTAGTATCGACTGGGGCACTGAAGCTTTCTTT	CASSIDWGTEAFF
TRBJ1-5	NA	TRBV10-3	few	TGTGCCATTGCGATTGGTAGCCAACCGGATCAGCCCCAGCATTTT	CAIAIGSQPDQPQHF
TRBJ2-5	TRBD1	TRBV2	NA	TGTGCCAGCAGAGCACGCAGGGGGCCCGAGACCCAGTACTTC	CASRARRGPETQYF
TRBJ2-6	NA	TRBV5-1	NA	TGCGCCAGCAGCTTGCAAGAAAGCTCTGGGGCCAACGTCCTGACTTTC	CASSLQESSGANVLTF
TRBJ2-2	NA	TRBV6-2/TRBV6-3	NA	TGTGCCAGCAGTTACTTATCTACCTCATTCGGGGAGCTGTTTTTT	CASSYLSTSFGELFF
TRBJ1-6	NA	TRBV15	NA	TGTGCCACCAGCAGGAGGTCCCGATCTAATTCACCCCTCCACTTT	CATSRRSRSNSPLHF
TRBJ1-1	NA	TRBV28	NA	TGTGCCAGCAGTTTGAGGTCTGAAGCTTTCTTT	CASSLRSEAFF
TRBJ1-4	TRBD1	TRBV6-5	NA	TGTGCCAGCAGTTCCAGCCCCGGACAGGAGTTGATATTT	CASSSSPGQELIF
TRBJ2-7	TRBD2	TRBV27	few	TGTGCCAACACTACTGAGTGCGCGGGAGGGATTTACGAGCAGTACTTC	CANTTECAGGIYEQYF
TRBJ2-7	TRBD2	TRBV14	NA	TGTGCCAGCAGCCAAGATTGGCTAGCGGAGCCCTACGAGCAGTACTTC	CASSQDWLAEPYEQYF
TRBJ2-7	NA	TRBV28	NA	TGTGCCAGCAGCCCTAGACAGGATTATACCTACGAGCAGTACTTC	CASSPRQDYTYEQYF
TRBJ1-1	TRBD1	TRBV7-9	NA	TGTGCCAGCAGCTCTTGGGACAGCATGAACACTGAAGCTTTCTTT	CASSSWDSMNTEAFF
TRBJ2-2	NA	TRBV7-9	NA	TGTGCCAGCAGCTTAGACAGGGTCGGGGAGCTGTTTTTT	CASSLDRVGELFF
TRBJ1-3	NA	TRBV18	NA	TGTGCCAGCTCACCAGTTATTCTGCGCTCTGGAAACACCATATATTTT	CASSPVILRSGNTIYF